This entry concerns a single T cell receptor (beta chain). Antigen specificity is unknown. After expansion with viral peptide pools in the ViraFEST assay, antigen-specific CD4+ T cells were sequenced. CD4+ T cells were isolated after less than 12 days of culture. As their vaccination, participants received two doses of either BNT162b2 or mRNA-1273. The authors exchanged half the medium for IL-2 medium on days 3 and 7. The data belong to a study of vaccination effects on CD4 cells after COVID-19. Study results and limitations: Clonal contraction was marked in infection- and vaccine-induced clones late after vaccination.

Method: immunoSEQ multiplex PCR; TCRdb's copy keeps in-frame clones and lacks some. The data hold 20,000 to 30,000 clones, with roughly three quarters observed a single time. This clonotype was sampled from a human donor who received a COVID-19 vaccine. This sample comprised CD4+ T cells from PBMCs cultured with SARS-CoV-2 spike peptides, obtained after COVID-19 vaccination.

The CDR3 bases are TGTGCCAGCATCGAGACAGCGAACACCGGGGAGCTGTTTTTT. This sequence encodes CASIETANTGELFF. The rearrangement uses TRBV6-5 and TRBJ2-2, with D maybe TRBD1 (5 bases). CDR1 and CDR2 (germline): MNHEY, SVGAGI. The CDR3 extends over 14 amino acids. The V end was cut by 7 bases, the J end by 0 bases, with 9 bases between.